This TCR beta chain was sequenced in a study of blood T cell repertoires in COVID-19. Study context: Sites in the United States, Italy and Spain provided acute and convalescent COVID-19 samples. T cells, B-cell-depleted T cells, or PBMCs supplied cDNA or gDNA.

It was within 2 weeks before study entry that exposed participants met a COVID-19 case. Germline CDR1 reads MNHEY; CDR2 reads SVGAGI. With 5 bases removed from V and 0 bases from J, the gap between germline ends came to 10 bases. The CDR3 runs 14 residues. In the original processing: Amplification from reference gene primers served as the basis for estimated nucleated cell counts. Here immunoSEQ multiplex PCR was the method, and the copy in TCRdb shows in-frame clones only, minus some. The V and J calls and the clone size are those of that table, but D and trimming were determined from the DNA. This table holds some 180,000 clones, around 80% found once.

The V call is TRBV6-5, the J call TRBJ1-2; tentative D call: TRBD1 (5 bases). This clonotype was obtained from a man aged 60 to 69 who had been exposed to COVID-19. Sequenced sample: PBMCs or T cells enriched from blood (not recorded which). The CDR3 sequence is CASSRQTTNYGYTF. The CDR3 nucleotides read TGTGCCAGCAGTCGACAGACGACTAACTATGGCTACACCTTC.